This TCR beta chain was sequenced for a study of neurological immune-mediated disorders. The CDR3 runs 12 residues. With 6 bases removed from V and 6 bases from J, the gap between germline ends came to 9 bases. TCRdb reprocessed the 5' RACE reads with MiXCR, giving one entry per CDR3 protein. The table lists about 32,000 distinct CDR3 sequences, about an eighth of them singletons. This clonotype occurred many times. Time point denoted: technical triplicate 2. V and J are TRBV12-3 or TRBV12-4 and TRBJ2-1; the D is unclear. The sample comprised CD4+ T cells from blood. The TCR comes from a female donor with HTLV-1-associated myelopathy (HAM/TSP). In DNA form, the CDR3 reads TGTGCCAGCAGATACGACACCAATGAGCAGTTCTTC. It translates to CASRYDTNEQFF.